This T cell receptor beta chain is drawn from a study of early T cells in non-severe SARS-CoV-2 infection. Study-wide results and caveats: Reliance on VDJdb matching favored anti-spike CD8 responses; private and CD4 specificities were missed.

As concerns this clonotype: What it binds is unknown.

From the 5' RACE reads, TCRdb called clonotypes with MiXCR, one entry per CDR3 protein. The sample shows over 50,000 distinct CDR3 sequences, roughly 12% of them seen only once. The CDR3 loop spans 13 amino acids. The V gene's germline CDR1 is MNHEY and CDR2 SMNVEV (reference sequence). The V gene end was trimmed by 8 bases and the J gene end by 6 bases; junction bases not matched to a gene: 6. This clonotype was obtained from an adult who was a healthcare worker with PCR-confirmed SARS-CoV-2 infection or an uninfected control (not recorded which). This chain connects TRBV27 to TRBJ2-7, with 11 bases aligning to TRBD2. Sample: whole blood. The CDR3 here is CASGKGLAGEQYF. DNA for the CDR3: TGTGCCAGCGGCAAAGGACTAGCGGGCGAGCAGTACTTC.